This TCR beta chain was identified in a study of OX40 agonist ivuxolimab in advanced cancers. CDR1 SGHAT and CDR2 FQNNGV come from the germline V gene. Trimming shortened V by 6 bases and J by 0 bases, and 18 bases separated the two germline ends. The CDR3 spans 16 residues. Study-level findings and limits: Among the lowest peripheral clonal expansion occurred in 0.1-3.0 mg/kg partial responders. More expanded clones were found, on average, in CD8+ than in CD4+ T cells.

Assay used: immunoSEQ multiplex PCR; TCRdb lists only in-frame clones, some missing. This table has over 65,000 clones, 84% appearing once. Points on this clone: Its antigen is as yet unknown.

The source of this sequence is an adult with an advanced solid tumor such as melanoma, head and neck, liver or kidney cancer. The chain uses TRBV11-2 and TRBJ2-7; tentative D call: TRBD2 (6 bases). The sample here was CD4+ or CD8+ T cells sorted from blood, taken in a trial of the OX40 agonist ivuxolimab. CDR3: CASRRGRGGSSYEQYF. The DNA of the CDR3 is TGTGCCAGCAGGCGAGGGCGAGGAGGGTCCTCCTACGAGCAGTACTTC.